The clone carrying this T cell receptor (beta chain) has a single count. The antigen is not known. Second doses that came at about 4 or about 12 weeks were put together. The data were taken from a study of T cell responses to AZD1222 COVID-19 vaccine. Sequenced by immunoSEQ multiplex PCR; TCRdb stores in-frame clones only, minus some. The table records 150,000 or so clones, 87% of them present only once. Broader study findings: Only a handful of AZD1222 recipients were seropositive at baseline. Spike as a whole was targeted by vaccine-associated CD4 TCRs, dominant at 160-218 and 743-854.

The material was peripheral blood, obtained 28 days after the second AZD1222 dose. The receptor was isolated from an adult who received the AZD1222 COVID-19 vaccine.

The CDR3 region is CASSPWTGVGNNQPQHF. The CDR3 DNA reads TGTGCCAGCAGTCCATGGACAGGGGTTGGGAACAATCAGCCCCAGCATTTT. The chain links TRBV28 to TRBJ1-5; 9 positions match TRBD1. This CDR3 is built from 17 residues. Germline CDR1 MDHEN, CDR2 SYDVKM. V shed 5 bases, J shed 3 bases, and the junction held 11 bases outside the gene matches.